This entry lists 32 T cell receptor beta chains sequenced from one sample in a study of shared clonotypes between healthy human individuals. Positively selected for CCR7, the CD45RO-negative cells used as naive CD8 cells excluded terminally differentiated effector memory CD45RA+ cells. Method: immunoSEQ multiplex PCR; TCRdb's copy keeps in-frame clones and lacks some. The sample lists more than 2 million clones, about 95% occurring once. Sequenced sample: naive CD8+ T cells sorted from blood. These receptors all stem from a man aged 18-30 years in good health.

This rearrangement joins TRBV13 to TRBJ2-7; 7 bases align to TRBD1. The CDR3 is 13 amino acids. CDR1 and CDR2 from the germline V gene are PRHDT and FYEKMQ (reference sequence). Unmatched junction bases numbered 6, after V lost 7 bases and J lost 3 bases. The CDR3 DNA reads as TGTGCCAGCAAAGGGACAGAGGACTACGAGCAGTACTTC. Its protein product is CASKGTEDYEQYF.

This chain uses TRBV10-3 with TRBJ2-1; TRBD1 matches 10 bases. CDR1 and CDR2 from the germline V gene are ENHRY and SYGVKD. This CDR3 is built from 15 residues. J gave up 3 bases and V 6 bases, and 5 bases lay outside the gene matches. CDR3 in DNA: TGTGCCATCAGACCCGGGACAGGGGACTACAATGAGCAGTTCTTC. Translating it yields CAIRPGTGDYNEQFF.

The genes are TRBV11-2 and TRBJ1-1; D not certain. The CDR3 covers 11 residues. V was shortened by 6 bases and J by 1 base, with 3 bases between the two germline ends. CDR1 is SGHAT and CDR2 is FQNNGV in the germline V gene. The CDR3 region has the DNA TGTGCCAGCAGGTCGAACACTGAAGCTTTCTTT. Translation gives CASRSNTEAFF.

The chain is built from TRBV7-9 and TRBJ1-4, with 8 nucleotides matching TRBD1. This CDR3 contains 15 residues. V dropped 4 bases and J dropped 6; count of bases not matched to a gene: 7. Germline V CDR1 and CDR2: SEHNR, FQNEAQ (reference sequence). CDR3 region: CASSSLQGVDEKLFF. CDR3 bases: TGTGCCAGCAGCTCATTACAGGGGGTCGATGAAAAACTGTTTTTT.

The chain is built from TRBV19 and TRBJ2-1, with 10 bases identical to TRBD1. Germline V lookup: CDR1 LNHDA, CDR2 SQIVND (reference sequence). The ends lost 5 bases at V and 9 bases at J; junction bases unmatched: 10. This CDR3 is 15 amino acids long. The CDR3 DNA reads as TGTGCCAGTAGTTACCGGGACAGGGGCTTGATTGAGCAGTTCTTC. Protein: CASSYRDRGLIEQFF.

The rearrangement uses TRBV6-5 and TRBJ2-7; D not certain. This CDR3 comprises 14 residues. Germline values: CDR1 MNHEY, CDR2 SVGAGI. V was trimmed by 4 bases and J by 3 bases, leaving 13 bases between them. The CDR3 DNA sequence: TGTGCCAGCAGTTGGGTAGGGCCCCTCTACGAGCAGTACTTC. Translating it yields CASSWVGPLYEQYF.

The rearrangement joins TRBV29-1 to TRBJ2-1; no clear D. This CDR3 region has 12 residues. V gave up 4 bases and J gave up 5 bases, with 9 bases separating them. The germline CDR1 and CDR2 sequences are SQVTM and ANQGSEA. CDR3: CSVGHPDNEQFF. CDR3 in DNA: TGCAGCGTTGGGCACCCGGACAATGAGCAGTTCTTC.

The chain joins TRBV6-6 to TRBJ1-5; D gene unclear. CDR1 is MNHNY and CDR2 is SVGAGI in the germline V gene (reference sequence). The CDR3 is made up of 11 amino acids. Trimming removed 6 bases from V and 4 bases from J, with 4 bases in between. The CDR3 reads CASRTNQPQHF. DNA for the CDR3: TGTGCCAGCAGGACAAATCAGCCCCAGCATTTT.

The chain recombines TRBV6-1 with TRBJ1-5; TRBD1 matches at 10 bases. Germline CDR1 reads MNHNS; CDR2 reads SASEGT. This CDR3 is 12 amino acids long. After removal of 8 bases from V and 6 bases from J, the junction contained 1 base not matched to a gene. The CDR3 nucleotides read TGTGCCAGCCGGGACAGGGGTCAGCCCCAGCATTTT. Its protein product is CASRDRGQPQHF.

This chain uses TRBV7-9 with TRBJ2-1; D gene unclear. CDR1 and CDR2 (germline): SEHNR, FQNEAQ (reference sequence). This CDR3 contains 12 residues. The V and J ends lost 6 bases and 6 bases respectively, with 9 bases between them. The CDR3: CASRPSGNEQFF. CDR3 in DNA: TGTGCCAGCAGACCATCGGGCAATGAGCAGTTCTTC.

The rearrangement uses TRBV28 and TRBJ1-1; no reliable D call. The germline V gene encodes CDR1 MDHEN and CDR2 SYDVKM. The ends were cut back, 5 bases at V and 0 bases at J, with 7 bases in the middle. CDR3 length equals 13 residues. CDR3 region: CASSIGMNTEAFF. The CDR3 DNA follows: TGTGCCAGCAGTATTGGTATGAACACTGAAGCTTTCTTT.

This clone was counted a single time. The chain employs TRBV2 and TRBJ2-7; 7 bases match TRBD2. Per the germline V gene, CDR1 is SNHLY and CDR2 is FYNNEI. V gave up 6 bases and J gave up 5 bases; unmatched junction bases: 4. The CDR3 sequence is 12 residues long. This chain's CDR3 is CASSGTKDEQYF. CDR3 bases: TGTGCCAGCAGCGGGACTAAGGACGAGCAGTACTTC. The whole variable domain, remainder taken from reference TRBV2 and TRBJ2-7, is EPEVTQTPSHQVTQMGQEVILRCVPISNHLYFYWYRQILGQKVEFLVSFYNNEISEKSEIFDDQFSVERPDGSNFTLKIRSTKLEDSAMYFCASSGTKDEQYFGPGTRLTVT.

As to this clone: The same CDR3 is also encoded by other DNA sequences in this sample. The chain carries TRBV9 and TRBJ2-1; TRBD2 matches at 8 bases. V lost 4 bases and J lost 2; bases outside the gene matches: 5. Germline assignment: CDR1 SGDLS and CDR2 YYNGEE. The CDR3 length is 15 residues. CDR3 bases: TGTGCCAGCAGCTCGAGCGGGAGTGCCTACAATGAGCAGTTCTTC. Residues: CASSSSGSAYNEQFF. Full variable domain (remainder filled in from reference TRBV9 and TRBJ2-1): DSGVTQTPKHLITATGQRVTLRCSPRSGDLSVYWYQQSLDQGLQFLIQYYNGEERAKGNILERFSAQQFPDLHSELNLSSLELGDSALYFCASSSSGSAYNEQFFGPGTRLTVL.

V is TRBV27 and J is TRBJ1-4; perhaps TRBD1 as D (6 bases). CDR1 and CDR2 (germline): MNHEY, SMNVEV (reference sequence). This CDR3 is 14 amino acids long. The ends were cut back, 6 bases at V and 7 bases at J, with 15 bases in the middle. CDR3 DNA sequence: TGTGCCAGCAGGTTACAGGGAGGTAGTGAAAAACTGTTTTTT. It is translated as CASRLQGGSEKLFF.

The chain links TRBV5-1 to TRBJ1-3; D is unclear. Germline CDR1 is SGHRS and CDR2 is YFSETQ. The CDR3 sequence is 14 residues long. V was cut by 3 bases and J by 0 bases, with 7 bases left in between. CDR3 DNA: TGCGCCAGCAGCTCATCAGGCTCTGGAAACACCATATATTTT. Translated, it gives CASSSSGSGNTIYF.

The J gene is TRBJ2-7, the V gene TRBV9, with D unclear. The CDR3 loop spans 13 amino acids. Germline V gives CDR1 SGDLS, CDR2 YYNGEE. V lost 3 bases, J lost 6 bases, and 13 bases lay in between. Written as DNA, the CDR3 is TGTGCCAGCAGCGAATACCCTACGTCCGAGCAGTACTTC. This codes for CASSEYPTSEQYF.

This chain joins TRBV29-1 and TRBJ2-5, with D perhaps matching TRBD2 (6 bases). V dropped 6 bases and J dropped 11 bases, with 16 bases sitting between them. From germline, CDR1 is SQVTM and CDR2 ANQGSEA. The CDR3 covers 11 residues. CDR3 sequence (DNA): TGCAGCGTAGTTTACTGGGGGGTTCAGTACTTC. The encoded protein is CSVVYWGVQYF. The full variable domain, its missing parts supplied by reference TRBV29-1 and TRBJ2-5, is SAVISQKPSRDICQRGTSLTIQCQVDSQVTMMFWYRQQPGQSLTLIATANQGSEATYESGFVIDKFPISRPNLTFSTLTVSNMSPEDSSIYLCSVVYWGVQYFGPGTRLLVL.

About this clone itself: Other DNA sequences from this sample encode an identical CDR3 as well. The rearrangement uses TRBV9 and TRBJ2-3; TRBD2 agrees at 7 bases. The CDR3 consists of 12 residues. Per the germline V gene, CDR1 is SGDLS and CDR2 is YYNGEE. V lost 7 bases and J lost 6; bases outside the gene matches: 5. CDR3 DNA: TGTGCCAGCTCTAGCGGCTCGGATACGCAGTATTTT. The encoded protein is CASSSGSDTQYF. The whole variable domain, filled in from reference TRBV9 and TRBJ2-3, reads DSGVTQTPKHLITATGQRVTLRCSPRSGDLSVYWYQQSLDQGLQFLIQYYNGEERAKGNILERFSAQQFPDLHSELNLSSLELGDSALYFCASSSGSDTQYFGPGTRLTVL.

V is TRBV21-1 and J is TRBJ1-6; the D call in the table, TRBD1, was not verified against the DNA. TRBV21-1 is flagged as a pseudogene. This CDR3 is built from 15 residues. The CDR3: CASSSGRSYNSPLHF. The CDR3 DNA is TGTGCCAGCAGTTCAGGGCGCTCCTATAATTCACCCCTCCACTTT.

The rearrangement uses TRBV27 and TRBJ2-3; D uncertain. CDR1 and CDR2 (germline): MNHEY, SMNVEV (reference sequence). This CDR3 comprises 13 residues. The V end was cut by 5 bases, the J end by 4 bases, with 10 bases between. The CDR3 spells CASSPTRPDTQYF. The DNA for the CDR3 is TGTGCCAGCAGTCCGACCCGGCCAGATACGCAGTATTTT.

This chain joins TRBV13 and TRBJ2-5, with D possibly being TRBD1 or TRBD2 (5 bases each). Trimming cost V 0 bases and J 1 base, with 12 bases left between them. CDR1 and CDR2 from the germline V gene are PRHDT and FYEKMQ (reference sequence). There are 16 residues in the CDR3. Written as DNA, the CDR3 is TGTGCCAGCAGCTTAGGTCTAGCCGACAGCCAAGAGACCCAGTACTTC. Its translation: CASSLGLADSQETQYF.

The chain links TRBV5-6 to TRBJ2-5; D is ambiguous. Germline V lookup: CDR1 SGHDT, CDR2 YYEEEE. This CDR3 contains 13 residues. V shed 2 bases and J shed 4 bases, with 9 bases lying between them. DNA of the CDR3: TGTGCCAGCAGCTTAAGTCCTGGAGAGACCCAGTACTTC. As protein: CASSLSPGETQYF.

This chain connects TRBV27 to TRBJ2-7; D gene ambiguous. This CDR3 region has 16 residues. Germline lookup yields CDR1 MNHEY and CDR2 SMNVEV (reference sequence). Deletions cut 5 bases from V and 0 bases from J, with 17 bases between. The CDR3 DNA reads TGTGCCAGCAGTCCCATGGTGGCGGCAAGCTCCTACGAGCAGTACTTC. This codes for CASSPMVAASSYEQYF.

The rearrangement uses TRBV4-1 and TRBJ1-1; D gene unclear. V was shortened by 4 bases and J by 6 bases, with 15 bases between the two germline ends. The V gene's germline CDR1 is MGHRA and CDR2 YSYEKL. The CDR3 is made up of 14 amino acids. The CDR3 protein is CASSLQVDRAEAFF. CDR3 nucleotides: TGCGCCAGCAGCCTGCAAGTCGACCGGGCTGAAGCTTTCTTT.

The chain is built from TRBV30 and TRBJ1-5; D is unresolved. This CDR3 spans 17 amino acids. Trimming shortened V by 0 bases and J by 0 bases, and 15 bases separated the two germline ends. Germline V gene lookup returns CDR1 GTSNPN and CDR2 SVGIG (reference sequence). The CDR3 reads CAWSVGVGFLSNQPQHF. The CDR3 region has the DNA TGTGCCTGGAGTGTAGGTGTCGGATTTCTTAGCAATCAGCCCCAGCATTTT.

This chain joins TRBV5-6 and TRBJ2-1; no definite D call. The CDR3 extends over 12 amino acids. V lost 0 bases to trimming and J lost 9 bases, with 7 bases between them. Germline values: CDR1 SGHDT, CDR2 YYEEEE. The CDR3 reads CASSLGLFEQFF. CDR3 DNA sequence: TGTGCCAGCAGCTTGGGACTTTTTGAGCAGTTCTTC.

The V and J genes are TRBV5-4 and TRBJ2-1; D tentatively reads TRBD1 or TRBD2 (5 bases each). Trimming pared 0 bases from V and 8 bases from J, leaving 18 bases between. CDR1 SGHNT and CDR2 YYREEE come from the germline V gene (reference sequence). The CDR3 covers 16 residues. The CDR3 nucleotides read TGTGCCAGCAGCTTGGCCCTTTTCGATGGGGGATATGAGCAGTTCTTC. Residues: CASSLALFDGGYEQFF.

This clone was seen just once. This chain joins TRBV7-2 and TRBJ2-1, with TRBD1 as a possible D gene (5 bases). Deletions cut 1 base from V and 3 bases from J, with 7 bases between. The CDR3 totals 14 residues. The germline V gene encodes CDR1 SGHTA and CDR2 FQGNSA. The CDR3 sequence: CASSLGRVYNEQFF. In nucleotides, the CDR3 is TGTGCCAGCAGCTTAGGCAGGGTCTACAATGAGCAGTTCTTC.

The V call is TRBV27, the J call TRBJ2-1, with TRBD2 matching over 9 bases. The V gene's germline CDR1 is MNHEY and CDR2 SMNVEV (reference sequence). CDR3 length: 13 amino acids. Losses at the gene ends were 10 bases for V and 3 bases for J; bases not matched to a gene: 4. CDR3 DNA: TGTGCCACCCGACTAGCGGTCTACAATGAGCAGTTCTTC. It translates to CATRLAVYNEQFF.

The chain has TRBV18 and TRBJ2-7; 7 bases match TRBD1. V gave up 5 bases and J gave up 4 bases; unmatched junction bases: 5. The germline V gene has CDR1 KGHSH and CDR2 LQKENI. CDR3 length: 13 amino acids. The CDR3 coding sequence is TGTGCCAGCTCAGTCGGGACAGCTTACGAGCAGTACTTC. It is translated as CASSVGTAYEQYF.

The chain links TRBV7-9 to TRBJ1-4, with D possibly being TRBD1 (5 bases). The germline CDR1 and CDR2 sequences are SEHNR and FQNEAQ (reference sequence). Trimming took off 5 bases at V and 8 bases at J, with 18 bases between the two ends. The CDR3 has 15 residues. CDR3 in DNA: TGTGCCAGCAGCCCGACGACCAGGGAAGACGAAAAACTGTTTTTT. Translation gives CASSPTTREDEKLFF.

The V gene is TRBV27, the J gene TRBJ1-1; 8 bases map to TRBD1. CDR3 length: 14 residues. Germline CDR1 reads MNHEY; CDR2 reads SMNVEV (reference sequence). With 5 bases clipped from V and 4 bases from J, the junction kept 6 bases outside the gene matches. CDR3 loop: CASSPVTGGTEAFF. In DNA, the CDR3 is TGTGCCAGCAGTCCTGTAACAGGGGGCACTGAAGCTTTCTTT.